This TCR beta chain was sequenced in a study of long-term antiretroviral therapy in people with HIV. General study findings and limits: Against controls, HIV repertoires showed narrower ranges of CDR3 length. Diversity increased after ART yet remained lower than in transplant donor controls. Pre-ART expanded clones dominated the repertoire at every time point.

With respect to this clone: Its antigen remains unidentified.

Germline assignment: CDR1 SNHLY and CDR2 FYNNEI. This CDR3 spans 15 amino acids. V lost 1 base to trimming and J lost 9 bases, with 18 bases between them. Runs used v3.0 of the immunoSEQ assay and were done at survey level. Clones were sequenced by immunoSEQ multiplex PCR, and TCRdb holds only the in-frame ones, with some missing. The repertoire holds 25,000 to 35,000 clones, with 85% to 95% as singletons. This receptor was taken from a man in his forties or fifties with HIV. The sequences come from unsorted PBMCs, collected 6.2 years after starting antiretroviral therapy. The chain links TRBV2 to TRBJ1-2, with D possibly TRBD1 on 5 matching bases. CDR3 protein: CASSEGQGSLKRYTF. CDR3 sequence (DNA): TGTGCCAGCAGTGAAGGGCAGGGTTCCCTAAAACGCTACACCTTC.